The source of this T cell receptor (beta chain) is a study of CD8+ T cells in alopecia areata. About the research overall: Treated patients' severity was scored by percentage of affected scalp area.

RNA extraction and reverse transcription yielded cDNA as sequencing template. The method was immunoSEQ multiplex PCR; TCRdb's version includes in-frame clones alone and lacks a portion of them. The sample contains 120,000 or so clones, over 60% of which appear only once. Findings of the study overall: Clarity of TCR sharing across patients fell short of that in mice, possibly HLA-related.

Treatment of the sample: oral pan-JAK inhibitor, 5-10 mg twice daily. Specimens obtained from alopecia areata patients comprised lesional scalp punch biopsies and peripheral blood. The CDR3 runs 15 residues. Germline lookup yields CDR1 SGHTA and CDR2 FQGNSA. With V trimmed by 3 bases and J by 0 bases, 1 base remained unmatched. Concerning this clone: Its antigen is still unknown.

This receptor was taken from a human donor with alopecia areata. V gene TRBV7-2 combines with J gene TRBJ2-3, with 9 bases fitting TRBD2. The sample consisted of CD4+ T cells sorted from blood, taken at week 4, from a patient treated with tofacitinib. CDR3 DNA sequence: TGTGCCAGCAGCTTTCTAGCGGGGAGCACAGATACGCAGTATTTT. It translates to CASSFLAGSTDTQYF.